The rows below give T cell receptor beta chains drawn from one sample of a study of T-cell reconstitution after alpha-beta-depleted transplantation in children. TCRdb reanalysed the PCR reads using MiXCR and keeps one entry per CDR3 protein. The data contain some 840,000 distinct CDR3 sequences, 15% to 20% of them singletons. This sample comprised PBMCs, mostly from graft donor cells, obtained 360 days after TCRalphabeta/CD19-depleted stem cell transplant. The receptors here all came from a male patient younger than 18 who had a stem cell transplant for acute lymphoblastic leukemia, so the T cells may come from the graft donor. Both conserved end residues are part of each CDR3. D genes are given only for firm matches. Clone size appears in some rows only: once, few, many, or a class for an expanded clone.

cdr3_length,clone_size,d_call,v_call,j_call,cdr3_nt,cdr3_aa
12,few,TRBD1,TRBV29-1,TRBJ2-7,TGCAGCGGACAAGGACAGGGAGGTGAGCAGTACTTC,CSGQGQGGEQYF
17,NA,NA,TRBV4-1,TRBJ2-3,TGCGCCAGCAGCCCTTCCGGGGCCATATTAGGGGCAGATACGCAGTATTTT,CASSPSGAILGADTQYF
16,few,NA,TRBV6-5,TRBJ2-7,TGTGCCAGCAGTTACTCCGGGCTGGCGGCGGCCTACGAGCAGTACTTC,CASSYSGLAAAYEQYF
13,NA,NA,TRBV9,TRBJ2-5,TGTGCCAGCAGCACGAGGTACCAAGAGACCCAGTACTTC,CASSTRYQETQYF
16,NA,NA,TRBV5-1,TRBJ1-3,TGCGCCAGCAGCTTGGGGGCAGGGAGCTCTGGAAACACCATATATTTT,CASSLGAGSSGNTIYF
14,few,NA,TRBV29-1,TRBJ2-5,TGCAGCGTTGCTATGGTGGGCAGCCAAGAGACCCAGTACTTC,CSVAMVGSQETQYF
17,few,NA,TRBV12-3/TRBV12-4,TRBJ1-1,TGTGCCAGCAGTTTTTGGGGGGCGCGAAGAGAGAACACTGAAGCTTTCTTT,CASSFWGARRENTEAFF
15,NA,NA,TRBV4-2,TRBJ1-1,TGTGCCAGCAGCCAGTACGGAAGAAGAGAATCTGAAGCTTTCTTT,CASSQYGRRESEAFF
14,NA,NA,TRBV7-9,TRBJ2-7,TGTGCCAGCAGCTTAGACAGGGAAACTTACGAGCAGTACTTC,CASSLDRETYEQYF
20,few,NA,TRBV10-3,TRBJ2-3,TGTGCCATCAGTATCCGGGGCCTCGATCTGACTAGAGTAACCACAGATACGCAGTATTTT,CAISIRGLDLTRVTTDTQYF
14,NA,NA,TRBV12-3/TRBV12-4,TRBJ1-6,TGTGCCAGCAGTCGGGAGCCATATAATTCACCCCTCCACTTT,CASSREPYNSPLHF
14,few,NA,TRBV7-2,TRBJ1-1,TGTGCCAGCAGCACCCCTCCGGGTCCCACTGAAGCTTTCTTT,CASSTPPGPTEAFF
16,few,TRBD2,TRBV18,TRBJ2-5,TGTGCCAGCTCGGATGGACTAGCGGGAGTGCTCGAGACCCAGTACTTC,CASSDGLAGVLETQYF
14,NA,NA,TRBV6-5,TRBJ2-1,TGTGCCAGCAGTTACTTGGGCCCCCCCGATGAGCAGTTCTTC,CASSYLGPPDEQFF
12,many,NA,TRBV7-2,TRBJ2-7,TGTGCCAGCAGTTTGGATCACTACGAGCAGTACTTC,CASSLDHYEQYF
14,NA,NA,TRBV6-1,TRBJ2-4,TGTGCCAGCAGTGTTGCAGTAGCCAAAAACATTCAGTACTTC,CASSVAVAKNIQYF
14,NA,TRBD1,TRBV7-9,TRBJ1-1,TGTGCCAGCATCGACAGGGTTCAGAGCACTGAAGCTTTCTTT,CASIDRVQSTEAFF
15,few,NA,TRBV28,TRBJ2-1,TGTGCCAGCAGTCCCCGGGGGACATATGACAATGAGCAGTTCTTC,CASSPRGTYDNEQFF
16,once,TRBD1,TRBV19,TRBJ1-5,TGTGCCAGTAGTTTCCGACAGGGTCGTGGTCATCAGCCCCAGCATTTT,CASSFRQGRGHQPQHF
16,few,NA,TRBV6-2/TRBV6-3,TRBJ2-3,TGTGCCAGCAGTTACGCGGCGGAAGCGACAACAGATACGCAGTATTTT,CASSYAAEATTDTQYF
14,NA,TRBD1,TRBV29-1,TRBJ2-7,TGCAGCGTTGCACTTGGGGACAGTTCCTACGAGCAGTACTTC,CSVALGDSSYEQYF
14,few,NA,TRBV5-1,TRBJ2-7,TGCGCCAGCAGCTTGGAAGTCCTCTCCTACGAGCAGTACTTC,CASSLEVLSYEQYF
14,NA,NA,TRBV7-9,TRBJ2-7,TGTGCCAGCAGCGACAGGCCCCCAACCTACGAGCAGTACTTC,CASSDRPPTYEQYF
15,many,TRBD2,TRBV15,TRBJ2-1,TGTGCCACCAGCAGTGAGCGGGAGCCCTACAATGAGCAGTTCTTC,CATSSEREPYNEQFF
15,NA,NA,TRBV12-5,TRBJ2-2,TGTGCTAGTGGTTTTTGGCAGGGAGGTACCGGGGAGCTGTTTTTT,CASGFWQGGTGELFF
16,few,TRBD2,TRBV6-5,TRBJ2-7,TGTGCCAGCAGTTACTCAGGACTAGCGGGATTCTACGAGCAGTACTTC,CASSYSGLAGFYEQYF
15,NA,TRBD1,TRBV18,TRBJ2-7,TGTGCCAGCTCACCAGATGGGACAGGGTTAGGCGAGCAGTACTTC,CASSPDGTGLGEQYF
15,NA,NA,TRBV7-6,TRBJ2-2,TGTGCCAGCAGGCTTAGCCCGACGAACACCGGGGAGCTGTTTTTT,CASRLSPTNTGELFF
16,few,NA,TRBV5-1,TRBJ2-1,TGCGCCAGCAGCCTTGACCCAACCCCCACCGGCAATGAGCAGTTCTTC,CASSLDPTPTGNEQFF
15,few,TRBD2,TRBV20-1,TRBJ2-1,TGCAGTGCTCGAGAGGGTTCAGGACTAGCAAAGGAGCAGTTCTTC,CSAREGSGLAKEQFF
12,many,NA,TRBV29-1,TRBJ1-2,TGCAGCGTTGCGTGGGGTAACTATGGCTACACCTTC,CSVAWGNYGYTF
16,few,TRBD1,TRBV2,TRBJ1-6,TGTGCCAGCACACGACCCGACAGGGGGACAGACTCACCCCTCCACTTT,CASTRPDRGTDSPLHF
13,many,NA,TRBV14,TRBJ2-7,TGTGCCAGCAGTCCGGGGAACTCCTACGAGCAGTACTTC,CASSPGNSYEQYF
16,few,NA,TRBV2,TRBJ2-4,TGTGCCAGCAGTGTGATATTTGTGGGCGCCAAAAACATTCAGTACTTC,CASSVIFVGAKNIQYF
17,few,NA,TRBV27,TRBJ2-7,TGTGCCAGCAGGCCCGGTTTCGCCCGACAGGTGACCTACGAGCAGTACTTC,CASRPGFARQVTYEQYF
15,NA,NA,TRBV5-5,TRBJ2-2,TGTGCCAGCAGCTTTGGCGGCCCTGGCACCGGGGAGCTGTTTTTT,CASSFGGPGTGELFF
16,NA,NA,TRBV5-1,TRBJ2-5,TGCGCCACCGCCTTGGAAGGGTGGGGAGGAGGAGAGACCCAGTACTTC,CATALEGWGGGETQYF
16,few,NA,TRBV7-9,TRBJ2-2,TGTGCCAGCAGCTTATCTCTAGCGTCCAACACCGGGGAGCTGTTTTTT,CASSLSLASNTGELFF
12,NA,NA,TRBV5-1,TRBJ1-3,TGCGCCAGCAGCCGCCAGGGGAACACCATATATTTT,CASSRQGNTIYF
14,few,NA,TRBV4-1,TRBJ2-7,TGCGCCAGCAGCCAAGTAGTCAACTCCTACGAGCAGTACTTC,CASSQVVNSYEQYF
14,many,NA,TRBV11-2,TRBJ2-1,TGTGCCAGCAGCTTAGGAACGGTGGAAGATGAGCAGTTCTTC,CASSLGTVEDEQFF
17,NA,TRBD2,TRBV7-9,TRBJ2-3,TGTGCCAGCAGCTCCACGTTTGGCGGGAGTTCCACAGATACGCAGTATTTT,CASSSTFGGSSTDTQYF
14,NA,NA,TRBV20-1,TRBJ2-7,TGCAGTGCCAGTACCGCCGACAGGTACTACGAGCAGTACTTC,CSASTADRYYEQYF
13,NA,NA,TRBV9,TRBJ1-1,TGTGCCAGCAGCGTGGGTCGGACAGATGAAGCTTTCTTT,CASSVGRTDEAFF
13,few,NA,TRBV6-6,TRBJ1-5,TGTGCCAGCAAAGAATATAGCAATCAGCCCCAGCATTTT,CASKEYSNQPQHF
14,many,NA,TRBV5-1,TRBJ2-2,TGCGCCAGCAGCTTTGGGGGAGATGTCGGGGAGCTGTTTTTT,CASSFGGDVGELFF
15,NA,NA,TRBV10-3,TRBJ2-3,TGTGCCACTCGTGGGACGGGATGGGGCACAGATACGCAGTATTTT,CATRGTGWGTDTQYF
13,NA,NA,TRBV20-1,TRBJ2-7,TGCAGTGCCAGGGGGGACCCCTCCTACGAGCAGTACTTC,CSARGDPSYEQYF
16,NA,TRBD2,TRBV13,TRBJ2-7,TGTGCCAGCAGCACCCGACTAGCGGGAGGGGCCTACGAGCAGTACTTC,CASSTRLAGGAYEQYF
13,many,NA,TRBV2,TRBJ2-6,TGTGCCAGCAGGGACTCTGGGGCCAACGTCCTGACTTTC,CASRDSGANVLTF
12,NA,NA,TRBV18,TRBJ2-1,TGTGCCAGCTCACCACCGGGGGGTGAGCAGTTCTTC,CASSPPGGEQFF
17,NA,TRBD2,TRBV14,TRBJ2-1,TGTGCCAGCAAATATGTGAGCCTGCGGGAGTTCCACAATGAGCAGTTCTTC,CASKYVSLREFHNEQFF
14,few,NA,TRBV11-3,TRBJ2-2,TGTGCCAGCAGTTATACAGTGAACACCGGGGAGCTGTTTTTT,CASSYTVNTGELFF
13,few,NA,TRBV27,TRBJ2-7,TGTGCCAGCAGTTTCTCCGGACTTCACGAGCAGTACTTC,CASSFSGLHEQYF
14,few,NA,TRBV18,TRBJ2-2,TGTGCCAGCTCACTTCAGATGAACACCGGGGAGCTGTTTTTT,CASSLQMNTGELFF
15,many,NA,TRBV6-5,TRBJ2-3,TGTGCCAGCAGTTACGGCCTACCTTTCGCAGATACGCAGTATTTT,CASSYGLPFADTQYF
20,NA,TRBD2,TRBV27,TRBJ2-7,TGTGCCAGCAGTTCCCACCCCCGGGCTAGCGGGACTGGAAGCTCCTACGAGCAGTACTTC,CASSSHPRASGTGSSYEQYF
14,few,NA,TRBV20-1,TRBJ2-5,TGCAGTGCTAAAAAATGGTGGGGCCAAGAGACCCAGTACTTC,CSAKKWWGQETQYF